This TCR beta chain was found in a study of neurological immune-mediated disorders. V was clipped by 6 bases and J by 8 bases, with 17 bases between them. CDR1 and CDR2 from the germline V gene are MNHNS and SASEGT. CDR3 length: 15 residues. The time point: longitudinal time-point 2. There are many counts of this clonotype. Its antigen is undetermined. Each TCR transcript was tagged with a 10-nucleotide random UMI during 5'RACE. A single run covered 15-18 subjects with over 160 million TCR-beta sequences. TCRdb re-analysed the 5' RACE reads in MiXCR, keeping a single row per CDR3 protein. Of some 87,000 distinct CDR3 sequences in the sample, around 14% are singletons; the top ten hold around 4.5%. Broader study findings: Multiple sclerosis, the disease with the least TCR clonal expansion, fell below healthy controls, whereas HTLV-1-associated myelopathy showed the most. Across subjects, expanded clones had no CDR3 amino acid sequences in common, pointing to private repertoires in all groups.

The rearrangement links TRBV6-1 to TRBJ1-6; possible D gene TRBD1, 5 bases. The sample comprised PBMCs. The TCR was taken from a female donor with HTLV-1-associated myelopathy (HAM/TSP). CDR3 DNA sequence: TGTGCCAGCAGCCTACGACAGTTTGAGGATTCACCCCTCCACTTT. Amino acid sequence: CASSLRQFEDSPLHF.